This TCR beta chain was documented in a study of blood T cell repertoires in COVID-19 (dated by TCRdb to about 2020). Background for the entire study: Collaborator samples came from the United States, Italy and Spain and covered acute and convalescent phases of COVID-19. Where available, HLA class I and class II types were taken from metadata supplied by the sample provider and were not determined by assay-based typing. Subjects who had been exposed to COVID-19, were actively infected with it, or had recovered from it provided the deeply sampled blood TCRbeta repertoires that made up the dataset. Samples came from the ongoing ImmuneRACE study (first 160 participants) plus 1,254 subjects from 6 global collaborators. A freely available public database, intended as a resource for researchers studying the immune response to SARS-CoV-2, is where the repertoires were released. The sample metadata nearly always contained a de-identified subject ID, COVID-19 status, age in years and sex. The material from the prospective study consisted of cDNA or gDNA derived from T cells, B-cell-depleted T cells, or PBMCs. Study-wide findings and limitations: The amount of clinical and demographic metadata varied by source and participant and was provided uncurated.

Participants in the prospective study were enrolled through a virtual design, were aged about 18 to 100 years, and lived in fewer than 30 United States geographic areas. Cohort assignment in the prospective study relied on participant-reported clinical history from a screening survey and a study questionnaire. For ImmuneRACE Cohort 3, a participant was defined as recovered based on two consecutive negative NP/OP PCR tests, clearance by a healthcare professional, or resolution of symptoms. In the prospective study, mobile phlebotomists collected whole blood, serum and a nasopharyngeal or oropharyngeal swab from each participant. Over an approximately 2-month period, participants in the prospective study had the option of providing additional blood draws and questionnaires. Blood samples from the prospective study were shipped frozen or at room temperature prior to DNA extraction. The CDR3 measures 22 amino acids from cysteine to phenylalanine. The retained sequence is limited to the CDR3, 66 bases, with the frame set at the first base. Based on the germline V gene (reference sequence), the CDR1 and CDR2 sequences are SSHAT and FNYEAQ.

The immunoSEQ Assay, a bias-controlled multiplex PCR, was used to amplify TCRbeta CDR3 regions from genomic DNA. The source study handled its data this way. Within the assay, amplification of reference gene primers was used to estimate how many nucleated cells each sample contained. To quantify the absolute abundance of each unique TCRbeta CDR3 rearrangement, sequence reads were collapsed and filtered. For each sample, productive Simpson clonality was calculated as the square root of Simpson's diversity index across productive rearrangements. TCRdb re-hosts the immuneACCESS table, in-frame sequences only. Its copies lack some clones; in the studies checked, an unresolved V gene accounts for under half of them, and the cause for the rest is not known. D and trimming come from the DNA, and the V and J calls and clone size come from that table. Present in this sample are roughly 330,000 clones, approximately 87% of which were seen just once. The ten largest clones add up to about 5.7% of the sample.

Details on this clone: No antigen is known for it. A junction end diverges from the germline sequence, so it may reflect a read error.

The sample comprised PBMCs or T cells enriched from blood (not recorded which). The chain couples TRBV7-7 to TRBJ2-4; TRBD1 fits 8 bases in the junction. The receptor was derived from a woman younger than 45 who had recovered from COVID-19. The bases are TGTGCTAGCAGTTTAGGACAGGGAGGAAAGCCCAGTTTCCGAGTAGCCAAAAACATTCAGTACTTC. Translated, it gives CASSLGQGGKPSFRVAKNIQYF.